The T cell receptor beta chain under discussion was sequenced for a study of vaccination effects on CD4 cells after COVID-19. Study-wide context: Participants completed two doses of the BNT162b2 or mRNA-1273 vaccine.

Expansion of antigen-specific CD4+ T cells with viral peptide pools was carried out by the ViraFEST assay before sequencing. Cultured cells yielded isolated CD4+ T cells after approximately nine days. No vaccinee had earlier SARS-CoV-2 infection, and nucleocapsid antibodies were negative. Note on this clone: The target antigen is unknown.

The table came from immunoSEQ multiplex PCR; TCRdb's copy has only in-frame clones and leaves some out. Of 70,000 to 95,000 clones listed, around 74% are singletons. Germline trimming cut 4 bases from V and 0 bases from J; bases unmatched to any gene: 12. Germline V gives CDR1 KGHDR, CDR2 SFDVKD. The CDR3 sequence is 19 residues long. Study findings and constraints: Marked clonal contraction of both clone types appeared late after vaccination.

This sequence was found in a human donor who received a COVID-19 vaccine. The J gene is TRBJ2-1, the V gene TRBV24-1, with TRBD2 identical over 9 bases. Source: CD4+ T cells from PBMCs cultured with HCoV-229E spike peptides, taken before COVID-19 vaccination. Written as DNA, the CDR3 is TGTGCCACCAGTGAACCGGGGGGTCTAGCGGGGAGCTCCTACAATGAGCAGTTCTTC. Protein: CATSEPGGLAGSSYNEQFF.